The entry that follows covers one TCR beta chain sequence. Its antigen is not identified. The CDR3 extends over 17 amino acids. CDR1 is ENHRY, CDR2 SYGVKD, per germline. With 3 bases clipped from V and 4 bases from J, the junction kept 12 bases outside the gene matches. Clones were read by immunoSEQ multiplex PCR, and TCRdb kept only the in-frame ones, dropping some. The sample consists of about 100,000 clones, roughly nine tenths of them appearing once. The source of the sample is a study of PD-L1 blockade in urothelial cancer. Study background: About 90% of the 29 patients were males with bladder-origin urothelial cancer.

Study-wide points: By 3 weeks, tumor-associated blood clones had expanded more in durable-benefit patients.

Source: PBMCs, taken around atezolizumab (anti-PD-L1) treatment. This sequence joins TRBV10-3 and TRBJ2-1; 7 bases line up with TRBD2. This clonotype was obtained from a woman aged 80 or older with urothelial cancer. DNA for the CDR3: TGTGCCATCAGTGATGAATTGGCGGGAGTGGGGTACAATGAGCAGTTCTTC. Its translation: CAISDELAGVGYNEQFF.